The rows below give T cell receptor beta chains drawn from one sample of a study of early T cells in non-severe SARS-CoV-2 infection. TCRdb re-analysed the 5' RACE reads in MiXCR, keeping a single row per CDR3 protein. The sample records some 70,000 distinct CDR3 sequences, around a tenth being singletons. Sequenced material: whole blood. These receptors came from an adult who was a healthcare worker with PCR-confirmed SARS-CoV-2 infection or an uninfected control (not recorded which). The CDR3 runs from the conserved cysteine through the conserved F or W. The D gene is left open where the match is weak. Rows give clone size only sometimes, using once, few, many, or a class for an expanded clone.

j_call,clone_size,v_call,d_call,cdr3_aa,cdr3_nt
TRBJ2-3,many,TRBV6-1,TRBD2,CASSTSGGTDTQYF,TGTGCCAGCTCTACTAGCGGGGGGACAGATACGCAGTATTTT
TRBJ2-7,-,TRBV28,-,CANSVNAYEQYF,TGTGCCAACAGTGTAAATGCATACGAGCAGTACTTC
TRBJ2-1,medium-sized,TRBV7-3,TRBD2,CASSPDGRKSYNEQFF,TGTGCCAGCAGCCCAGACGGGAGGAAGTCCTACAATGAGCAGTTCTTC
TRBJ2-1,many,TRBV5-1,TRBD2,CASSSSGRNYNEQFF,TGCGCCAGCAGCTCATCCGGGAGGAATTACAATGAGCAGTTCTTC
TRBJ1-6,-,TRBV20-1,-,CSARDLNQGSPLHF,TGCAGTGCTAGAGACCTAAACCAGGGATCACCCCTCCACTTT
TRBJ1-1,few,TRBV10-3,-,CATGRARGNTEAFF,TGTGCCACTGGCAGGGCCAGGGGGAACACTGAAGCTTTCTTT
TRBJ2-3,many,TRBV10-3,TRBD2,CAIRLAGETDTQYF,TGTGCCATCAGATTAGCGGGAGAAACAGATACGCAGTATTTT
TRBJ1-2,many,TRBV12-3/TRBV12-4,-,CASSLLKGLPTSNYGYTF,TGTGCCAGCAGTTTATTGAAGGGCCTTCCCACTTCTAACTATGGCTACACCTTC
TRBJ2-3,-,TRBV11-2,-,CASSLGGKAPGPLTDTQYF,TGTGCCAGCAGCTTAGGGGGAAAGGCACCGGGACCACTCACAGATACGCAGTATTTT
TRBJ2-1,many,TRBV2,-,CASSMRSSYNEQFF,TGTGCCAGCAGCATGCGGAGCTCCTACAATGAGCAGTTCTTC
TRBJ2-1,many,TRBV10-3,-,CAISESASSYNEQFF,TGTGCCATCAGTGAGTCAGCAAGCTCCTACAATGAGCAGTTCTTC
TRBJ2-4,-,TRBV3-2,-,CASSRTGLAGFKAKNIQYF,TGTGCCAGCAGCCGAACGGGACTAGCGGGGTTCAAAGCAAAAAACATTCAGTACTTC
TRBJ1-5,-,TRBV20-1,-,CSATEARINQPQHF,TGCAGTGCAACAGAAGCTCGGATTAATCAGCCCCAGCATTTT
TRBJ2-6,many,TRBV12-3/TRBV12-4,-,CASSPLPSYAGANVLTF,TGTGCCAGCAGTCCTCTTCCCAGCTACGCTGGGGCCAACGTCCTGACTTTC
TRBJ1-5,few,TRBV12-3/TRBV12-4,-,CASSFAGMGNQPQHF,TGTGCCAGCAGTTTTGCGGGTATGGGTAATCAGCCCCAGCATTTT
TRBJ2-3,many,TRBV7-9,-,CASASLGGATDTQYF,TGTGCCAGCGCATCCCTGGGGGGAGCCACAGATACGCAGTATTTT
TRBJ1-5,-,TRBV7-9,-,CASSLGGQSNQPQHF,TGTGCCAGCAGCTTAGGCGGGCAGAGCAATCAGCCCCAGCATTTT
TRBJ2-3,-,TRBV12-3/TRBV12-4,-,CASSSLMVGTDTQYF,TGTGCCAGCAGTTCCCTGATGGTTGGGACAGATACGCAGTATTTT
TRBJ2-1,many,TRBV5-1,TRBD2,CASSRAPGLAGDEQFF,TGCGCCAGCAGCAGAGCCCCGGGACTAGCCGGCGACGAGCAGTTCTTC
TRBJ1-1,many,TRBV11-2,-,CASSLDPWGIEAFF,TGTGCCAGCAGCTTAGACCCTTGGGGGATCGAAGCTTTCTTT
TRBJ2-7,-,TRBV11-2,-,CASSLGWGQGYEQYF,TGTGCCAGCAGCTTAGGTTGGGGGCAGGGCTACGAGCAGTACTTC
TRBJ2-2,few,TRBV2,-,CASRPAGRKFMVFF,TGTGCCAGCAGACCCGCGGGACGGAAGTTTATGGTGTTTTTT